This entry lists 25 T cell receptor beta chains sequenced from one sample in a study of regulatory T cells in long-lasting Graves disease. The time point is: persistent/refractory GD, antithyroid drugs over 5 years with positive TRAb. The TCR library used RNA extracted from PBMCs. Arm-PCR of CDR3 regions with iRepertoire HTBI primers generated TCR beta libraries. Using its own MiXCR run on the multiplex PCR reads, TCRdb lists one record per CDR3 protein. Of hundreds of thousands of distinct CDR3 sequences listed, less than 25% were seen once; the top ten hold less than 25%. The source was peripheral blood mononuclear cells (PBMCs), collected when the disease was refractory, from a patient treated with antithyroid drugs. The receptor set was obtained from a female donor with Graves disease.

Only a few counts were recorded for this clonotype. V is TRBV15 and J is TRBJ2-5, with D maybe TRBD2 (6 bases). CDR1 and CDR2 (germline): LNHNV, YYDKDF (reference sequence). The CDR3 extends over 15 amino acids. V was clipped by 4 bases and J by 2 bases, with 14 bases between them. Here the CDR3 reads CATSTTSSIQETQYF. The CDR3, as DNA: TGTGCCACCAGCACAACTAGCAGCATACAAGAGACCCAGTACTTC.

CDR3 region: CASIGQRNEQFF. CDR3 DNA sequence: TGTGCCAGCATTGGCCAGCGCAATGAGCAGTTCTTC. The chain combines TRBV28 with TRBJ2-1; D ambiguous. Germline lookup yields CDR1 MDHEN and CDR2 SYDVKM. The CDR3 extends over 12 amino acids. Trimming removed 7 bases at V and 6 bases at J, with 10 bases between.

This clonotype was counted only a few times. J is TRBJ2-2 and V is TRBV24-1; D not certain. Trimming removed 5 bases from V and 5 bases from J, with 11 bases in between. This CDR3 comprises 14 residues. Looked up from germline, CDR1 is KGHDR and CDR2 is SFDVKD. CDR3 coding DNA: TGTGCCACCAGTGTTTTCGTTTGGACCGGGGAGCTGTTTTTT. Protein product: CATSVFVWTGELFF.

A few counts support this clonotype. The CDR3 loop reads CASTPRRGGTYEQYF. For the CDR3, the DNA is TGTGCCAGCACCCCCCGTAGGGGGGGGACCTACGAGCAGTACTTC. J is TRBJ2-7 and V is TRBV5-6; possible D gene TRBD2, 7 bases. Trimming took off 6 bases at V and 2 bases at J, with 18 bases between the two ends. This CDR3 comprises 15 residues. The germline CDR1 and CDR2 sequences are SGHDT and YYEEEE. Supplemented by reference TRBV5-6 and TRBJ2-7, the full variable domain reads DAGVTQSPTHLIKTRGQQVTLRCSPKSGHDTVSWYQQALGQGPQFIFQYYEEEERQRGNFPDRFSGHQFPNYSSELNVNALLLGDSALYLCASTPRRGGTYEQYFGPGTRLTVT.

This clonotype has only a few counts. The chain joins TRBV7-9 to TRBJ2-4; perhaps TRBD2 as D (6 bases). V shed 1 base and J shed 7 bases, with 14 bases lying between them. CDR3 length: 15 residues. Germline V CDR1 and CDR2: SEHNR, FQNEAQ (reference sequence). The chain's CDR3 is CASSLGKGGWNIQYF. The CDR3 bases are TGTGCCAGCAGCTTAGGAAAGGGAGGATGGAACATTCAGTACTTC.

This sequence joins TRBV11-2 and TRBJ2-7, with unresolved D. The CDR3 is 13 amino acids. The V and J ends lost 6 bases and 3 bases respectively, with 12 bases between them. From germline, CDR1 is SGHAT and CDR2 FQNNGV. The CDR3 loop is CASSSRSSYEQYF. As DNA, the CDR3 is TGTGCCAGCAGTTCACGGTCCAGCTACGAGCAGTACTTC.

The chain couples TRBV9 to TRBJ2-7; TRBD2 aligns across 8 bases. The CDR3 loop spans 16 amino acids. The junction had 7 bases not matched to a gene; V was cut back by 0 bases and J by 2 bases. Germline V gene lookup returns CDR1 SGDLS and CDR2 YYNGEE. The CDR3: CASSVAPTAGAYEQYF. CDR3 DNA sequence: TGTGCCAGCAGCGTAGCCCCAACAGCGGGGGCCTACGAGCAGTACTTC.

This clonotype was observed at least ten times. This chain links TRBV3-1 with TRBJ2-5; D is uncertain. Germline-derived CDR1 and CDR2 are LGHDT and YNNKEL (reference sequence). The CDR3 runs to 13 residues. Between the trimmed V and J ends, which lost 1 base and 2 bases, there was a span of 5 bases. CDR3 in amino acids: CASSQVPQETQYF. The CDR3 nucleotides read TGTGCCAGCAGCCAAGTCCCGCAAGAGACCCAGTACTTC.

Many counts were recorded for this clonotype. The J gene is TRBJ1-2, the V gene TRBV2, with 10 bases lining up with TRBD1. The CDR3 contains 14 residues. Germline trimming cut 3 bases from V and 7 bases from J; bases unmatched to any gene: 5. Germline V gene sequence: CDR1 SNHLY, CDR2 FYNNEI. The CDR3 reads CASSDRQGAGGYTF. In DNA form, the CDR3 reads TGTGCCAGCAGTGATAGACAGGGGGCAGGTGGCTACACCTTC.

This rearrangement joins TRBV19 to TRBJ1-5, with D tentatively TRBD1 (6 bases). Germline V gene sequence: CDR1 LNHDA, CDR2 SQIVND (reference sequence). This CDR3 spans 16 amino acids. Trimming stripped 4 bases from V and 4 bases from J, with 17 bases between. CDR3 nucleotide sequence: TGTGCCAGTAGTACCGAAGGGGGGCGAATAAATCAGCCCCAGCATTTT. This gives the protein CASSTEGGRINQPQHF.

This clonotype was detected only a few times. V usage is TRBV3-1 and J usage is TRBJ2-7, with 7 bases lining up with TRBD2. The length of the CDR3 is 14 residues. V was pared by 1 base and J by 3 bases, with 3 bases of the junction left unmatched. Germline V gives CDR1 LGHDT, CDR2 YNNKEL (reference sequence). The CDR3 loop reads CASSQVTSLYEQYF. The CDR3 DNA reads TGTGCCAGCAGCCAAGTGACTAGCCTCTACGAGCAGTACTTC.

This clonotype was counted ten times or more. V gene TRBV12-3 or TRBV12-4 combines with J gene TRBJ1-1; unclear D gene. Trimming cost V 3 bases and J 5 bases, with 13 bases left between them. CDR3 length: 14 residues. The DNA of the CDR3 is TGTGCCAGCAGTTTTCTCAGGACTCCGACTGAAGCTTTCTTT. Its protein is CASSFLRTPTEAFF.

This clonotype was seen at least ten times. J is TRBJ1-1 and V is TRBV6-1; D is possibly TRBD1 (6 bases). The CDR3 extends over 15 amino acids. Germline CDR1 MNHNS, CDR2 SASEGT. Trimming shortened V by 6 bases and J by 1 base, and 15 bases separated the two germline ends. CDR3 loop: CASRLSGAGNTEAFF. CDR3 nucleotides: TGTGCCAGCAGACTGTCAGGGGCGGGGAACACTGAAGCTTTCTTT.

This clonotype was seen only a few times. The chain joins TRBV9 to TRBJ1-5; D gene unclear. Germline CDR1 SGDLS, CDR2 YYNGEE. Trimming removed 3 bases from V and 5 bases from J, with 9 bases in between. CDR3 length: 13 residues. CDR3 loop: CASSATWDQPQHF. The CDR3 DNA reads as TGTGCCAGCAGCGCCACCTGGGATCAGCCCCAGCATTTT. Full variable domain (outside the CDR3, taken from reference TRBV9 and TRBJ1-5): DSGVTQTPKHLITATGQRVTLRCSPRSGDLSVYWYQQSLDQGLQFLIQYYNGEERAKGNILERFSAQQFPDLHSELNLSSLELGDSALYFCASSATWDQPQHFGDGTRLSIL.

This clonotype was seen at least ten times. The chain uses TRBV28 and TRBJ2-5; D gene uncertain. The germline gives CDR1 MDHEN, CDR2 SYDVKM. This CDR3 comprises 16 residues. V lost 4 bases, J lost 6 bases, and 21 bases lay in between. The CDR3 coding sequence is TGTGCCAGCAGTTCCTGGACGGTTAGCTGGGTGAAGACCCAGTACTTC. Protein product: CASSSWTVSWVKTQYF.

The chain recombines TRBV10-3 with TRBJ2-7; D perhaps matches TRBD2 (6 bases). The ends were cut back, 7 bases at V and 6 bases at J, with 19 bases in the middle. Germline V lookup: CDR1 ENHRY, CDR2 SYGVKD. This CDR3 has 14 residues. The CDR3 DNA is TGTGCCATCACCCCGGGGCGGGATTCTTTCGAGCAGTACTTC. Translated, it gives CAITPGRDSFEQYF.

This clonotype occurred a few times. V is TRBV12-3 or TRBV12-4 and J is TRBJ2-5, with 7 bases identical to TRBD2. The CDR3 loop spans 12 amino acids. The J segment lost 0 bases and the V segment lost 10 bases, leaving 2 bases of the junction unmatched. CDR3 amino acids: CATGTNQETQYF. The CDR3 DNA reads as TGTGCCACCGGGACTAACCAAGAGACCCAGTACTTC.

This clonotype occurred a few times. The rearrangement links TRBV5-6 to TRBJ2-7; D not certain. The CDR3 consists of 13 residues. CDR1 and CDR2 (germline): SGHDT, YYEEEE. V was pared by 0 bases and J by 4 bases, with 8 bases between. The CDR3 DNA is TGTGCCAGCAGCTTGGTTTACAGTTACGAGCAGTACTTC. It specifies CASSLVYSYEQYF.

V is TRBV7-2 and J is TRBJ2-7; 9 nucleotides line up with TRBD2. The junction had 14 bases not matched to a gene; V was cut back by 1 base and J by 4 bases. From germline, CDR1 is SGHTA and CDR2 FQGNSA. This CDR3 region has 18 residues. For the CDR3, the DNA is TGTGCCAGCAGCTTAGGTAGTAGCGGGAGTGGTTTTTCGTACGAGCAGTACTTC. It translates to CASSLGSSGSGFSYEQYF.

The rearrangement joins TRBV6-1 to TRBJ2-7, with 7 bases identical to TRBD1. Trimming cost V 6 bases and J 5 bases; bases outside gene matches: 4. CDR3 length equals 12 residues. Per the germline V gene, CDR1 is MNHNS and CDR2 is SASEGT. The CDR3 sequence is CASSTGVHEQYF. Written as DNA, the CDR3 is TGTGCCAGCAGCACAGGGGTCCACGAGCAGTACTTC.

In this sample, this clonotype turned up many times. One junction end disagrees with the germline gene, perhaps due to a read error. The rearrangement links TRBV6-1 to TRBJ1-5; possibly TRBD1 for D (5 bases). CDR1 is MNHNS and CDR2 is SASEGT in the germline V gene. This CDR3 is 15 amino acids long. CDR3 coding DNA: TGTGCCAGCAGAGAAGACAGCCCGTCGCATCAGCCCCAGCATTTT. Protein product: CASREDSPSHQPQHF.

The chain recombines TRBV20-1 with TRBJ2-7; D is unclear. The CDR3 contains 14 residues. Deletions cut 0 bases from V and 6 bases from J, with 15 bases between. Germline lookup yields CDR1 DFQATT and CDR2 SNEGSKA (reference sequence). The CDR3 DNA reads as TGCAGTGCTAGAGAAATAGAAGTTCGCGCCGAGCAGTACTTC. Amino acid sequence: CSAREIEVRAEQYF.

Ten or more counts support this clonotype. The junction differs from germline at one of its ends, possibly a read error. In DNA, the CDR3 is TGTGCCAGCAGGGAAGGCCTAGTTGGCTACACCTTC. It is translated as CASREGLVGYTF. This sequence joins TRBV2 and TRBJ1-2; unclear D gene. Germline V gene lookup returns CDR1 SNHLY and CDR2 FYNNEI. This CDR3 has 12 residues.

The sample holds a few counts of this clonotype. The chain uses TRBV15 and TRBJ1-3; tentatively, D is TRBD1 (6 bases). Trimming cost V 0 bases and J 4 bases, with 13 bases left between them. This CDR3 region has 16 residues. Germline CDR1 LNHNV, CDR2 YYDKDF (reference sequence). The CDR3 DNA reads TGTGCCACCAGCAGAGATCGGGCCCAGGGGGGAAACACCATATATTTT. This gives the protein CATSRDRAQGGNTIYF.

A few counts support this clonotype. V usage is TRBV9 and J usage is TRBJ1-1, with no clear D. V was clipped by 1 base and J by 1 base, with 8 bases between them. Germline CDR1 reads SGDLS; CDR2 reads YYNGEE. The CDR3 runs to 14 residues. CDR3 bases: TGTGCCAGCAGCGTAAGACCAGCGAACACTGAAGCTTTCTTT. It specifies CASSVRPANTEAFF.